This T cell receptor beta chain was found in a study of blood T cell repertoires in COVID-19 (dated by TCRdb to 2018 to 2020). Notes on the research overall: Collaborator samples came from the United States, Italy and Spain and covered acute and convalescent phases of COVID-19. The prospective study material was composed of cDNA or gDNA derived from T cells, B-cell-depleted T cells, or PBMCs. HLA class I and class II types, where available, came from metadata supplied by the sample provider rather than from assay-based typing. Samples were obtained from the ongoing ImmuneRACE study (first 160 participants) and from 1,000 to 1,500 subjects provided by 6 global collaborators. The repertoires were released in a freely available public database intended as a resource for research on the immune response to SARS-CoV-2. Deeply sampled blood TCRbeta repertoires from subjects exposed to, actively infected with, or recovered from COVID-19 were included in the dataset. Sample metadata almost always included a de-identified subject ID, COVID-19 status, age in years and sex. Overall study results and their limits: How much clinical and demographic metadata was included differed by source and by participant, and the metadata was provided uncurated.

TCRbeta CDR3 regions were amplified from genomic DNA using the immunoSEQ Assay, a bias-controlled multiplex PCR. On the authors' methods: Nucleated cell counts per sample were estimated from amplification of reference gene primers within the assay. To quantify the absolute abundance of each unique TCRbeta CDR3 rearrangement, sequence reads were collapsed and filtered. For each sample, productive Simpson clonality was calculated by taking the square root of Simpson's diversity index across productive rearrangements. Held by TCRdb, this immuneACCESS table contains in-frame sequences only and omits some clones. Under half of the omission traces to an unresolved V gene where checked; the cause of the rest is unknown. Clone size and the V and J calls come from that table; the DNA yielded D and trimming. The sample yields under 450,000 clones; about 90% were counted once. Jointly, the top ten make up around 1.3% of the sample.

Concerning this clone itself: The clone's antigen remains unknown. The input lacks base qualities; no much larger clone sits a single base away.

Enrolling through a virtual design, the prospective study's participants ranged in age from about 18 to 100 years and lived across roughly 23 United States geographic areas. Cohort assignment in the prospective study relied on participant-reported clinical history from a screening survey and a study questionnaire. Recovered participants in ImmuneRACE Cohort 3 were defined by two consecutive negative NP/OP PCR tests, clearance by a healthcare professional, or resolution of symptoms. Mobile phlebotomists in the prospective study collected whole blood, serum and a nasopharyngeal or oropharyngeal swab from every participant. Prospective study participants could optionally give additional blood draws and questionnaires over a roughly two-month period. Before DNA extraction, prospective study blood samples were shipped either frozen or at room temperature. This clonotype was sampled from a man younger than 40 who had recovered from COVID-19. Source material: PBMCs or T cells enriched from blood (not recorded which).

The DNA is as follows: TGTGCCAGCAGTATCCCGCAGGGAGGAAACACTGAAGCTTTCTTT. It specifies CASSIPQGGNTEAFF. The V gene is TRBV25-1 and the J gene is TRBJ1-1; tentative D gene TRBD1, with 5 bases matching. The CDR3 goes from the cysteine to the phenylalanine over 15 residues. Just CDR3 DNA is preserved here, 45 bases in frame from base 1. V lost 5 bases and J lost 2 bases; the stretch between them is 15 bases long. CDR1 is given as MGHDK and CDR2 as SYGVNS, both from the germline V gene. Full variable domain (CDR3 extended with the reference TRBV25-1 and TRBJ1-1 proteins): EADIYQTPRYLVIGTGKKITLECSQTMGHDKMYWYQQDPGMELHLIHYSYGVNSTEKGDLSSESTVSRIRTEHFPLTLESARPSHTSQYLCASSIPQGGNTEAFFGQGTRLTVV.